This TCR beta chain was sequenced in a study of control samples from healthy donors and cancer patients. Some clones are missing from TCRdb's copy, which holds only in-frame ones; the method was immunoSEQ multiplex PCR. Of about 92,000 clones detected, around 80% appear once; the ten largest clones hold around a tenth. The CDR3 contains 13 residues. Trimming removed 4 bases from V and 4 bases from J, with 9 bases in between. Germline CDR1 is MNHEY and CDR2 is SVGAGI. The chain uses TRBV6-5 and TRBJ2-3; D not certain. The sequenced sample consisted of blood. The source is a woman aged 60-75 years in good health. CDR3 DNA sequence: TGTGCCAGCAGTTTGGGTTTCGCAGATACGCAGTATTTT. Translation: CASSLGFADTQYF.